Below, 23 T cell receptor beta chains from the same sample are listed, as sequenced in a study of tumor-infiltrating lymphocytes in oesophageal squamous cell carcinoma listed by TCRdb under 2016. The library was prepared using PCR. The reads were generated on an Illumina HiSeq 2000. TCRdb applied fastp at Q25 and MiXCR to the public reads, then kept only in-frame beta chains. Under each unique CDR3 protein, matching rows form one entry showing the most common genes and DNA. The sample table contains about 12,000 distinct CDR3 sequences; only one count was recorded for around 59% of them. The top ten clonotypes cover under 35% of the sample. Sequenced sample: esophageal tumor tissue. The receptors originated from a female donor with esophageal squamous cell carcinoma.

The chain recombines TRBV7-8 with TRBJ2-3; 9 nucleotides line up with TRBD1. The J call is doubtful: the DNA matches TRBJ2-7 better. CDR3 length: 15 residues. Germline assignment: CDR1 SGHVS and CDR2 FQNEAQ. The CDR3 DNA reads as TGTGCCAGCAGCGAAGGACAGGGGCCCTCCTACGAGCAGTACTTC. It encodes CASSEGQGPSYEQYF.

This rearrangement joins TRBV12-3 or TRBV12-4 to TRBJ2-7, with D possibly being TRBD1 (5 bases). Trimming cost V 3 bases and J 1 base, with 13 bases left between them. This CDR3 comprises 15 residues. CDR3 bases: TGTGCCAGCAGTTTCGGCTCAGGGCAGTCCTACGAGCAGTACTTC. It specifies CASSFGSGQSYEQYF.

The chain couples TRBV7-8 to TRBJ2-3; the D is unclear. The CDR3 is made up of 12 amino acids. Germline CDR1 is SGHVS and CDR2 is FQNEAQ. The ends were cut back, 5 bases at V and 4 bases at J, with 7 bases in the middle. In nucleotides, the CDR3 is TGTGCCAGCAGCCCGTTCTCAGATACGCAGTATTTT. Translation gives CASSPFSDTQYF.

This clonotype came up once. Germline is not matched at one junction end, which may reflect a read error. The chain carries TRBV4-1 and TRBJ2-1; 8 bases line up with TRBD2. The germline V gene has CDR1 MGHRA and CDR2 YSYEKL. The CDR3 loop spans 16 amino acids. CDR3 residues: CASSQVTGAGGDEQFF. For the CDR3, the DNA is TGTGCCAGCAGCCAAGTCACGGGCGCGGGGGGCGATGAGCAGTTCTTC.

The chain employs TRBV10-3 and TRBJ1-3, with 8 positions matching TRBD1. Germline CDR1 ENHRY, CDR2 SYGVKD. The ends lost 6 bases at V and 2 bases at J; junction bases unmatched: 6. This CDR3 is 15 amino acids long. CDR3 bases: TGTGCCATCAGGGCAGGGGGCACTCCTGGAAACACCATATATTTT. As protein: CAIRAGGTPGNTIYF.

V usage is TRBV6-1 and J usage is TRBJ2-7, with a weak D call TRBD1 (6 bases). The DNA end is a closer match to TRBJ2-1, so the J assignment may be wrong. The CDR3 totals 14 residues. Germline values: CDR1 MNHNS, CDR2 SASEGT. In nucleotides, the CDR3 is TGTGCCAGCACCCTTAGGGGGTTCTGGAATGAGCAGTTCTTC. As protein: CASTLRGFWNEQFF.

Many counts were recorded for this clonotype. The rearrangement links TRBV12-3 or TRBV12-4 to TRBJ2-5; a weak D match, TRBD1 (6 bases). There are 14 residues in the CDR3. V was cut by 3 bases and J by 5 bases, with 13 bases left in between. The CDR3: CASSFGDIRETQYF. The CDR3 bases are TGTGCCAGCAGTTTTGGGGACATCCGGGAGACCCAGTACTTC.

The table lists this clonotype with many counts. The chain combines TRBV11-1 with TRBJ2-7; no definite D call. CDR1 is SGHAT, CDR2 FQDESV, per germline (reference sequence). V lost 5 bases and J 2 bases, leaving 13 bases between the germline ends. There are 14 residues in the CDR3. The CDR3 bases are TGTGCCAGCAGCCTGGGCCTAGGAACCTACGAGCAGTACTTC. It translates to CASSLGLGTYEQYF.

This clonotype is termed medium-sized. The rearrangement uses TRBV6-1 and TRBJ2-5; perhaps TRBD1 as D (6 bases). The V end lost 4 bases, the J end lost 6 bases, and 15 bases lay between the germline ends. The germline V gene has CDR1 MNHNS and CDR2 SASEGT. The CDR3 is made up of 14 amino acids. The CDR3 reads CASSATGSSKTQYF. As DNA, the CDR3 is TGTGCCAGCAGTGCCACAGGGTCGTCGAAGACCCAGTACTTC.

V is TRBV7-9 and J is TRBJ2-5, with D perhaps TRBD1 (6 bases). The end of the DNA aligns better with TRBJ2-7, so the J call may be wrong. Germline V gives CDR1 SEHNR, CDR2 FQNEAQ (reference sequence). The CDR3 has 14 residues. CDR3 coding DNA: TGTGCCAGCAGCATCAACAGGGCCTTCTACGAGCAGTACTTC. Translation: CASSINRAFYEQYF.

This clonotype is labeled large. The chain links TRBV7-2 to TRBJ1-5, with a weak D call TRBD1 (5 bases). V lost 10 bases, J lost 2 bases, and 9 bases lay in between. Per germline, CDR1 SGHTA and CDR2 FQGNSA. CDR3 length equals 12 residues. CDR3 DNA sequence: TGTGCCACCAGGGTGGGCAATCAGCCCCAGCATTTT. It specifies CATRVGNQPQHF.

The gene calls are TRBV24-1 and TRBJ2-7; no definite D call. TRBJ2-1 matches the DNA end more closely, so the J call is doubtful. Germline assignment: CDR1 KGHDR and CDR2 SFDVKD. CDR3 length equals 12 residues. Here the CDR3 reads CATSEAYNEQFF. CDR3 nucleotide sequence: TGTGCCACCTCAGAGGCCTACAATGAGCAGTTCTTC.

The genes are TRBV4-3 and TRBJ2-5; 10 bases agree with TRBD1. The germline V gene has CDR1 LGHNA and CDR2 YSLEER. Trimming removed 1 base from V and 11 bases from J; junction bases left unmatched: 13. The length of the CDR3 is 16 residues. The CDR3 here is CASSQATGGDYNEQYF. The CDR3, as DNA: TGCGCCAGCAGCCAAGCGACAGGGGGCGACTACAATGAGCAGTACTTC.

This rearrangement joins TRBV7-6 to TRBJ2-5, with 7 nucleotides matching TRBD2. V dropped 5 bases and J dropped 11; count of bases not matched to a gene: 20. This CDR3 comprises 16 residues. The germline V gene has CDR1 SGHVS and CDR2 FNYEAQ. The CDR3 sequence: CASSPASSGTYNEQYF. The CDR3 DNA reads TGTGCCAGCAGCCCCGCCTCTAGCGGAACCTACAATGAGCAGTACTTC.

As for this clonotype: The junction departs from germline at one end; a sequencing error may be responsible. The V call is TRBV7-7, the J call TRBJ2-5, with 9 bases that match TRBD2. The length of the CDR3 is 15 residues. Germline CDR1 SSHAT, CDR2 FNYEAQ (reference sequence). The CDR3 loop is CASSLFSGSYNEQYF. CDR3 nucleotide sequence: TGTGCTAGCAGCTTATTTAGCGGGAGTTACAATGAGCAGTACTTC.

The J gene is TRBJ2-5, the V gene TRBV2, with a tentative D call TRBD2 (6 bases). The CDR3 is 14 amino acids. The germline CDR1 and CDR2 sequences are SNHLY and FYNNEI. V lost 6 bases and J lost 11, with 22 bases in between. The CDR3 bases are TGTGCCAGCAGGGGGACCACTAGCACCAATGAGCAGTACTTC. This gives the protein CASRGTTSTNEQYF. Filled out from reference TRBV2 and TRBJ2-5, the complete variable domain reads EPEVTQTPSHQVTQMGQEVILRCVPISNHLYFYWYRQILGQKVEFLVSFYNNEISEKSEIFDDQFSVERPDGSNFTLKIRSTKLEDSAMYFCASRGTTSTNEQYFGPGTRLLVL.

This clonotype was counted at least ten times. The chain joins TRBV12-3 or TRBV12-4 to TRBJ2-7, with TRBD2 matching 8 bases. Trimming cost V 6 bases and J 7 bases; bases outside gene matches: 11. This CDR3 region has 14 residues. Written as DNA, the CDR3 is TGTGCCAGCAGCGGTCCCACATTAGCGGGGGAGCAGTACTTC. Protein: CASSGPTLAGEQYF.

This clonotype was seen only once. V and J are TRBV12-3 or TRBV12-4 and TRBJ2-1; D not certain. The better agreement between TRBJ2-5 and the DNA end casts doubt on the J call. The CDR3 contains 12 residues. The CDR3 sequence: CASSSIRETQYF. In DNA form, the CDR3 reads TGTGCCAGCAGTTCAATCAGAGAGACCCAGTACTTC.

The chain is built from TRBV7-9 and TRBJ2-4, with TRBD1 matching over 7 bases. The J call is uncertain, as TRBJ2-7 better fits the DNA end. The germline V gene encodes CDR1 SEHNR and CDR2 FQNEAQ (reference sequence). The CDR3 has 15 residues. The CDR3 bases are TGTGCCAGCAGCTTAAACAGGGGATATGGGTACGAGCAGTACTTC. This codes for CASSLNRGYGYEQYF.

This clonotype was detected many times. The genes are TRBV7-9 and TRBJ1-2; no firm D call. The CDR3 is 11 residues long. Germline V lookup: CDR1 SEHNR, CDR2 FQNEAQ (reference sequence). The V end lost 1 base, the J end lost 7 bases, and 4 bases lay between the germline ends. This CDR3 is CASSLEGGYTF. The CDR3 bases are TGTGCCAGCAGCTTAGAAGGTGGCTACACCTTC.

CDR3 DNA: TGTGCCAGCAGCCCCGACAGGGAGAGACATGAGCAGTTCTTC. It yields the protein CASSPDRERHEQFF. The chain carries TRBV7-3 and TRBJ2-5; 7 nucleotides align to TRBD1. The J call may be faulty, since TRBJ2-1 better matches the DNA end. Per the germline V gene, CDR1 is SGHTA and CDR2 is FQGTGA. The CDR3 spans 14 residues.

V gene TRBV7-3 combines with J gene TRBJ2-5; 8 bases fit TRBD1. The end of the DNA aligns better with TRBJ2-7, so the J call may be wrong. Germline V gives CDR1 SGHTA, CDR2 FQGTGA. The length of the CDR3 is 14 residues. The CDR3 DNA follows: TGTGCCAGCAGCTACGGACAGGGTCCCTACGAGCAGTACTTC. It specifies CASSYGQGPYEQYF.

The chain employs TRBV7-2 and TRBJ2-1, with 9 bases aligning to TRBD2. This CDR3 has 20 amino acids. J was trimmed by 4 bases and V by 4 bases; bases with no gene match: 20. Germline CDR1 is SGHTA and CDR2 is FQGNSA. This chain's CDR3 is CASSSIFGGRAGGVYNEQFF. Written as DNA, the CDR3 is TGTGCCAGCAGCTCCATTTTCGGCGGGAGGGCCGGAGGGGTTTACAATGAGCAGTTCTTC.